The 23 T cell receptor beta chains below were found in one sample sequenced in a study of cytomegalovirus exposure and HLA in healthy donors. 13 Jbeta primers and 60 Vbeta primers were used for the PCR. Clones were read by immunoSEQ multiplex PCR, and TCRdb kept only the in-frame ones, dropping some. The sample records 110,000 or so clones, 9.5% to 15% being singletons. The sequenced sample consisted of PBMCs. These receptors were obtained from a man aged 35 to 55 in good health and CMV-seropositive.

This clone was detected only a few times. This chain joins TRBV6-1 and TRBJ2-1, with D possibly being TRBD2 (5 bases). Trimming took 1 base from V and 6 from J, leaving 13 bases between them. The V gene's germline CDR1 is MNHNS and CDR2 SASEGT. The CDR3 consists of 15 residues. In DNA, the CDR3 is TGTGCCAGCAGTGAAGGGGTAGCGTCTTCCAATGAGCAGTTCTTC. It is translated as CASSEGVASSNEQFF.

DNA of the CDR3: TGTGCCAGCAGCTTCCAGCGGAGCTCCTACAATGAGCAGTTCTTC. Protein product: CASSFQRSSYNEQFF. This chain uses TRBV27 with TRBJ2-1, with D perhaps matching TRBD2 (5 bases). The CDR3 runs to 15 residues. Trimming stripped 6 bases from V and 0 bases from J, with 12 bases between. Looked up from germline, CDR1 is MNHEY and CDR2 is SMNVEV (reference sequence).

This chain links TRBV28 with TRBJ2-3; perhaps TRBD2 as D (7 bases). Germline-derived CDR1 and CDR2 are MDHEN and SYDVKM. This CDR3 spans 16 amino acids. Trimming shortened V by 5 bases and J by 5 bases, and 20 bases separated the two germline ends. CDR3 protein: CASSQPKRGGGDTQYF. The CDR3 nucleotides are TGTGCCAGCAGTCAACCTAAGCGGGGAGGGGGAGATACGCAGTATTTT.

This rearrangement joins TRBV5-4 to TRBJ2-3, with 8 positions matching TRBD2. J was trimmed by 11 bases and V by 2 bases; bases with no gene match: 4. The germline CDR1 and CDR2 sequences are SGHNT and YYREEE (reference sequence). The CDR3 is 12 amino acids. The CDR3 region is CASSFSGMEQYF. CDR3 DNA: TGTGCCAGCAGCTTTAGCGGGATGGAGCAGTATTTT. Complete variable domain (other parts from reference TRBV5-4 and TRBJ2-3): ETGVTQSPTHLIKTRGQQVTLRCSSQSGHNTVSWYQQALGQGPQFIFQYYREEENGRGNFPPRFSGLQFPNYSSELNVNALELDDSALYLCASSFSGMEQYFGPGTRLTVL.

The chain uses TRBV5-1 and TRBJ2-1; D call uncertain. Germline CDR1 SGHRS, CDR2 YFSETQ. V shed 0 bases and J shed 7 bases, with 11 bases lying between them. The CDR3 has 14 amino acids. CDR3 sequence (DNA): TGCGCCAGCAGCTTGGCCCCTTTAGAAAATGAGCAGTTCTTC. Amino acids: CASSLAPLENEQFF.

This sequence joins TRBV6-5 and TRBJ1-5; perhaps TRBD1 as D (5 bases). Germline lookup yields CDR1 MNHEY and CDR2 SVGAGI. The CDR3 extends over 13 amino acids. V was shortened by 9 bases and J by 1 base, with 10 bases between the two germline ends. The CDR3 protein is CASRGRSNQPQHF. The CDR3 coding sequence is TGTGCCAGTCGGGGGAGAAGCAATCAGCCCCAGCATTTT.

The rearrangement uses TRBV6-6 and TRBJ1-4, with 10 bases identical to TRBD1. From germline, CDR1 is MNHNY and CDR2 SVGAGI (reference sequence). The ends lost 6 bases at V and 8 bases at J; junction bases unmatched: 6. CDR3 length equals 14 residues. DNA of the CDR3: TGTGCCAGCAGCCGGGACAGGGGAGGAGAAAAACTGTTTTTT. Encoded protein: CASSRDRGGEKLFF.

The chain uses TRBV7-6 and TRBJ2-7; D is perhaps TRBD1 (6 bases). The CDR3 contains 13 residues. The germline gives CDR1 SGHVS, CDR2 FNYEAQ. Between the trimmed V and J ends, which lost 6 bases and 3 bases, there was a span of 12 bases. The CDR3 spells CASRKTGSYEQYF. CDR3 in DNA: TGTGCCAGCAGAAAGACAGGTAGCTACGAGCAGTACTTC. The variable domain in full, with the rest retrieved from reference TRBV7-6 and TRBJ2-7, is GAGVSQSPRYKVTKRGQDVALRCDPISGHVSLYWYRQALGQGPEFLTYFNYEAQQDKSGLPNDRFSAERPEGSISTLTIQRTEQRDSAMYRCASRKTGSYEQYFGPGTRLTVT.

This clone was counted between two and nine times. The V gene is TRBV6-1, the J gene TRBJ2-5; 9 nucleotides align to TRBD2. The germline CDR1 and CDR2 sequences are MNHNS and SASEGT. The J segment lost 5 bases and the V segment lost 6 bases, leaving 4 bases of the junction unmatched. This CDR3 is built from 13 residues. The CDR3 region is CASRASGMETQYF. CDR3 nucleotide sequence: TGTGCCAGCAGAGCTAGCGGGATGGAGACCCAGTACTTC.

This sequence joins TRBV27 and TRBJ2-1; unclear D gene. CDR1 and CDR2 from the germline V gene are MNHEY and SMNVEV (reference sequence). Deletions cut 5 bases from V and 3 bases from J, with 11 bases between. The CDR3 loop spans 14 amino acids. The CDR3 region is CASSVIESYNEQFF. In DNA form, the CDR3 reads TGTGCCAGCAGTGTTATTGAGAGCTACAATGAGCAGTTCTTC.

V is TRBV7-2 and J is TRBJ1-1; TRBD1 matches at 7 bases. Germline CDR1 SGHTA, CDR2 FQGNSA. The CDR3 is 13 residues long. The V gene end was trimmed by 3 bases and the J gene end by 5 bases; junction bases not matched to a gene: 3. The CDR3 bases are TGTGCCAGCAGCTTTACAGGGGATACTGAAGCTTTCTTT. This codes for CASSFTGDTEAFF. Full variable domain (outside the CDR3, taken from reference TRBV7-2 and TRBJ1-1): GAGVSQSPSNKVTEKGKDVELRCDPISGHTALYWYRQSLGQGLEFLIYFQGNSAPDKSGLPSDRFSAERTGGSVSTLTIQRTQQEDSAVYLCASSFTGDTEAFFGQGTRLTVV.

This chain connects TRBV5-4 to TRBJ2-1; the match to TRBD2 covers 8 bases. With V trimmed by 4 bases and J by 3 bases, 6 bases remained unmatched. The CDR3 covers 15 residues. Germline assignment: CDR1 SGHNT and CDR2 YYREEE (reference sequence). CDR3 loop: CASSPGGNFYNEQFF. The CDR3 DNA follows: TGTGCCAGCAGCCCGGGGGGGAACTTCTACAATGAGCAGTTCTTC. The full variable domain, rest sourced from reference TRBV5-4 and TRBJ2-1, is ETGVTQSPTHLIKTRGQQVTLRCSSQSGHNTVSWYQQALGQGPQFIFQYYREEENGRGNFPPRFSGLQFPNYSSELNVNALELDDSALYLCASSPGGNFYNEQFFGPGTRLTVL.

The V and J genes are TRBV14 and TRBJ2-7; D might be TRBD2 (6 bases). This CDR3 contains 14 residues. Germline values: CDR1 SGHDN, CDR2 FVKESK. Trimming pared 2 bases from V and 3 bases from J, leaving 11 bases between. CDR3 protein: CASSQLGTHYEQYF. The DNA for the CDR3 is TGTGCCAGCAGCCAACTAGGGACTCACTACGAGCAGTACTTC.

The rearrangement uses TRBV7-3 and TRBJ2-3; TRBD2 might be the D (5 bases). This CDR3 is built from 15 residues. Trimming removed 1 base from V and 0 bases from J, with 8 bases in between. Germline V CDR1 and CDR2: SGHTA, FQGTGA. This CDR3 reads CASSLSSASTDTQYF. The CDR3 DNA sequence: TGTGCCAGCAGCTTAAGTAGCGCTAGCACAGATACGCAGTATTTT.

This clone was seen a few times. The CDR3 DNA reads as TGTGCCATCAGTGGTGTTTTGGGCGCACCCTACAATGAGCAGTTCTTC. Protein sequence: CAISGVLGAPYNEQFF. V gene TRBV10-3 combines with J gene TRBJ2-1; D not resolved. There are 16 residues in the CDR3. Germline V gene sequence: CDR1 ENHRY, CDR2 SYGVKD. Trimming removed 4 bases from V and 2 bases from J, with 15 bases in between.

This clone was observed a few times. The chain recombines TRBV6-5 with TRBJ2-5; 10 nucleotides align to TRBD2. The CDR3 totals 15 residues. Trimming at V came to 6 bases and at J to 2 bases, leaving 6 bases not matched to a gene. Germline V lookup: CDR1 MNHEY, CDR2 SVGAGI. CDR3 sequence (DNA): TGTGCCAGCAGCCCTGGACTAGCGGTACAAGAGACCCAGTACTTC. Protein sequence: CASSPGLAVQETQYF.

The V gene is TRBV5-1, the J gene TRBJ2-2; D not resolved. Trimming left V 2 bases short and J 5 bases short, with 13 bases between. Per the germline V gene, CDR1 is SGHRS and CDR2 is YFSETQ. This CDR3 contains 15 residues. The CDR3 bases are TGCGCCAGCAGCTTCGGGTTTTCGGTTACCGGGGAGCTGTTTTTT. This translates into CASSFGFSVTGELFF.

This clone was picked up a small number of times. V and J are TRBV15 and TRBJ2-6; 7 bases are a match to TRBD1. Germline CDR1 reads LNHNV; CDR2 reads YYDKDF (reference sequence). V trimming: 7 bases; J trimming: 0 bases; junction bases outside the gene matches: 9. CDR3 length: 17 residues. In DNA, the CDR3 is TGTGCCACCACGCAGGGGGATAACCTCTCTGGGGCCAACGTCCTGACTTTC. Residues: CATTQGDNLSGANVLTF.

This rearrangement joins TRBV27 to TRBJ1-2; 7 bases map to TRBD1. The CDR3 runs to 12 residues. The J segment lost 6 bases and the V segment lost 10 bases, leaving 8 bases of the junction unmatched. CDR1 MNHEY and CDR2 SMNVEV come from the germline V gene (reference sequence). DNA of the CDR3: TGTGCCACTTTCACAGGGGTCCATGGCTACACCTTC. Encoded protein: CATFTGVHGYTF.

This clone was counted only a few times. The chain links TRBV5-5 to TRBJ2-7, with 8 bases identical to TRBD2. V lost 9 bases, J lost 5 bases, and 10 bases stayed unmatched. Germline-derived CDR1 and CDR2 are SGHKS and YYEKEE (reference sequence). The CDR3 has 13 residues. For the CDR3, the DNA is TGTGCCACCACCCGGGGGGGAGAGGACGAGCAGTACTTC. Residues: CATTRGGEDEQYF.

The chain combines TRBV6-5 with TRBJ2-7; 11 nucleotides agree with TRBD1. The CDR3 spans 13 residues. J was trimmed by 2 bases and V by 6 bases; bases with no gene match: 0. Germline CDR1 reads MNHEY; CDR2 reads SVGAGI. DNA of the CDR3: TGTGCCAGCAGGGGACAGGGGGCCTACGAGCAGTACTTC. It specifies CASRGQGAYEQYF.

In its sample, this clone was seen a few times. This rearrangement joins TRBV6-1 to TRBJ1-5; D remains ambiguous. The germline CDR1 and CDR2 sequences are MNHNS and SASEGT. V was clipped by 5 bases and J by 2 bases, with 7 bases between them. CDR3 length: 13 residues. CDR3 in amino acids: CASSPRGNQPQHF. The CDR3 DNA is TGTGCCAGCAGTCCTCGGGGCAATCAGCCCCAGCATTTT.

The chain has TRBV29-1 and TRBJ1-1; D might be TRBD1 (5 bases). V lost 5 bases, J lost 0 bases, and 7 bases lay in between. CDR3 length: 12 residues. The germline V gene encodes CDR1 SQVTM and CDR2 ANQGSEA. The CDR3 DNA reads TGCAGCGTTCCGGACATGAACACTGAAGCTTTCTTT. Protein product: CSVPDMNTEAFF.